This passage covers 3 T cell receptor beta chains from one sample sequenced in a study of immune evolution from preneoplasia to lung adenocarcinoma. Sequencing used immunoSEQ multiplex PCR; TCRdb keeps in-frame clones, though not all of them. The data show 10,000 or so clones, roughly 77% seen once. The source material was FFPE minimally invasive lung adenocarcinoma tissue. All receptors derive from a donor of 70 years or more with lung adenocarcinoma.

Only a few counts were recorded for this clone. The V gene is TRBV5-1, the J gene TRBJ2-7, with 7 positions matching TRBD1. The junction had 3 bases not matched to a gene; V was cut back by 1 base and J by 5 bases. Germline values: CDR1 SGHRS, CDR2 YFSETQ. The CDR3 contains 13 residues. CDR3 sequence reads: CASSLRGPNEQYF. The CDR3 DNA sequence: TGCGCCAGCAGCTTGAGGGGGCCCAACGAGCAGTACTTC.

The chain carries TRBV30 and TRBJ2-3; D unclear. V lost 7 bases and J lost 2, with 13 bases in between. This CDR3 has 13 residues. Germline CDR1 and CDR2: GTSNPN and SVGIG (reference sequence). CDR3 coding DNA: TGTGCCTACAATTTTGGGATCACAGATACGCAGTATTTT. This codes for CAYNFGITDTQYF.

The chain uses TRBV30 and TRBJ1-2; D is unresolved. CDR3 length equals 13 residues. Germline CDR1 reads GTSNPN; CDR2 reads SVGIG (reference sequence). Trimming left V 4 bases short and J 0 bases short, with 9 bases between. This chain's CDR3 is CAWTMTTNYGYTF. In DNA, the CDR3 is TGTGCCTGGACCATGACTACTAACTATGGCTACACCTTC. Drawing the rest from reference TRBV30 and TRBJ1-2, the complete variable domain is SQTIHQWPATLVQPVGSPLSLECTVEGTSNPNLYWYRQAAGRGLQLLFYSVGIGQISSEVPQNLSASRPQDRQFILSSKKLLLSDSGFYLCAWTMTTNYGYTFGSGTRLTVV.